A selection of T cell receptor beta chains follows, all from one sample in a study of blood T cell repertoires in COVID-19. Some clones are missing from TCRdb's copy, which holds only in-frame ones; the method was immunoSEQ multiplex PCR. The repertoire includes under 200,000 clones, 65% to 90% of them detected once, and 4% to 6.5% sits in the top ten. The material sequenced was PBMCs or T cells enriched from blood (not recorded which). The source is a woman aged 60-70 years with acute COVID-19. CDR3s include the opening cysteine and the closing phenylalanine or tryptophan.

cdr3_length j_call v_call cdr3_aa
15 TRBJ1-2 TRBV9 CASSVALGQDYGYTF
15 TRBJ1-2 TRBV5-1 CASSFQSGQGSGYTF
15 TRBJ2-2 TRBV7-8 CASRTTGADTGELFF
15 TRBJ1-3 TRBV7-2 CASSPFLSSGNTIYF
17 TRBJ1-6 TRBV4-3 CASSQEHRASYNSPLHF
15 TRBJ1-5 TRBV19 CASRYLTDSNQPQHF
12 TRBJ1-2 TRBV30 CAWSVGVRGYTF
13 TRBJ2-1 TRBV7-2 CASSFGINNEQFF
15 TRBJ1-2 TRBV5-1 CASSIPGQGAYGYTF
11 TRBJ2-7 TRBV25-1 CASSEGAAQYF
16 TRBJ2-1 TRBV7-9 CASTSLALAGGDEQFF
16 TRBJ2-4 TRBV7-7 CASSSRQAGAKNIQYF
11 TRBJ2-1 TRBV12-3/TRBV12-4 CASTLGDEQFF
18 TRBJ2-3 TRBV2 CASSWTSGGVSSTDTQYF
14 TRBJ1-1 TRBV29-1 CSVAGTGGNTEAFF
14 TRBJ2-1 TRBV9 CASSVGDFSGEQFF
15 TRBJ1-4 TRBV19 CASSISQGAYEKLFF
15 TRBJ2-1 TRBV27 CASTEGLAGYNEQFF
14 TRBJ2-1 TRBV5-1 CASSLGLAYNEQFF
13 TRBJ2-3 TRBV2 CASTSGRGDTQYF
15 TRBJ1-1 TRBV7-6 CASSLETALNTEAFF
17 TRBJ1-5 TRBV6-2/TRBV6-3 CASSSDRTLLGNQPQHF
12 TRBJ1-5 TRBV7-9 CASSPERQPQHF
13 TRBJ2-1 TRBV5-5 CASSLSVGPEGFF
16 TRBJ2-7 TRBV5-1 CASSLYSGQGGFEQYF
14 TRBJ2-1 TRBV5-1 CASRVAGSYNEQFF
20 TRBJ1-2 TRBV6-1 CASSGVGGRIGATTNYGYTF
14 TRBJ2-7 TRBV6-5 CASSLTSGIYEQYF
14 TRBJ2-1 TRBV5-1 CASSRDSSYNEQFF
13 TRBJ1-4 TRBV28 CASNPGTYDGLFF
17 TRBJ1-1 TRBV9 CASSYQNYPGGSTEAFF
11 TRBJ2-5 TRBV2 CASTVQETQYF
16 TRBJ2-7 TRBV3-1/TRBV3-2 CASSQDEAGGPYEQYF
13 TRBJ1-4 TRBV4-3 CASSVRANEKLFF
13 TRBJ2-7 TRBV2 CASSDPGGYEQYF
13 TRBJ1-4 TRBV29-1 CSVAGKLREKLFF
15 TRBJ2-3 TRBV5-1 CASSSQGAGADTQYF
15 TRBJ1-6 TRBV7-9 CASSLVGGQDSPLHF
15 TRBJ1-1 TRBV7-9 CASSYDNQGSLEAFF
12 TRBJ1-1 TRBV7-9 CAIAVFNTEAFF
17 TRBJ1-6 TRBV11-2 CASSLVQGGRVNSPLHF
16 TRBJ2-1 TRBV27 CASSSARDNSYNEQFF
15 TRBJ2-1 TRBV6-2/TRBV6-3 CASSYLSGGYNEQFF
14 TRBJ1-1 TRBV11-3 CASSSGNRNTEAFF
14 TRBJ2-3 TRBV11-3 CASNRGGAGDTQYF